This is a list of T cell receptor beta chains from one sample in a study of T cell responses to AZD1222 COVID-19 vaccine. The method was immunoSEQ multiplex PCR; TCRdb's version includes in-frame clones alone and lacks a portion of them. Its table records over 130,000 clones. The sequencing input was peripheral blood. The origin of the receptors is an adult in good health. The CDR3 runs from the conserved cysteine through the conserved F or W. Each record gives: CDR3 protein, CDR3 DNA, J gene, D gene, V gene, CDR3 length. The D gene is left open where the match is weak.

cdr3_aa: CASSRTTAGLAGGGVGIQYF
cdr3_nt: TGTGCCAGCAGTCGGACCACCGCGGGACTAGCGGGGGGTGGGGTTGGCATTCAGTACTTC
j_call: TRBJ2-4
d_call: TRBD2
v_call: TRBV6-6
cdr3_length: 20

cdr3_aa: CASSLGYSGNTIYF
cdr3_nt: TGCGCCAGCAGCTTGGGTTACTCTGGAAACACCATATATTTT
j_call: TRBJ1-3
d_call: -
v_call: TRBV5-1
cdr3_length: 14

cdr3_aa: CASSYRGGINEQFF
cdr3_nt: TGTGCCAGCAGTTACAGGGGTGGCATTAATGAGCAGTTCTTC
j_call: TRBJ2-1
d_call: -
v_call: TRBV6-5
cdr3_length: 14

cdr3_aa: CASRRSGGQYNEQFF
cdr3_nt: TGTGCCAGCAGGAGAAGCGGGGGGCAATACAATGAGCAGTTCTTC
j_call: TRBJ2-1
d_call: TRBD2
v_call: TRBV28
cdr3_length: 15

cdr3_aa: CSVYISGNTIYF
cdr3_nt: TGCAGCGTTTACATCTCCGGAAACACCATATATTTT
j_call: TRBJ1-3
d_call: -
v_call: TRBV29-1
cdr3_length: 12

cdr3_aa: CASSLVGGGNQYEQYF
cdr3_nt: TGTGCCAGCAGCTTAGTAGGCGGGGGGAATCAGTACGAGCAGTACTTC
j_call: TRBJ2-7
d_call: TRBD2
v_call: TRBV7-2
cdr3_length: 16

cdr3_aa: CASSRGLRETQYF
cdr3_nt: TGTGCCAGTAGCCGCGGGCTTAGAGAGACCCAGTACTTC
j_call: TRBJ2-5
d_call: -
v_call: TRBV19
cdr3_length: 13

cdr3_aa: CSGAYTGEYTF
cdr3_nt: TGCAGCGGTGCCTATACAGGGGAGTACACCTTC
j_call: TRBJ1-2
d_call: TRBD1
v_call: TRBV29-1
cdr3_length: 11

cdr3_aa: CASSEADSSTDTQYF
cdr3_nt: TGTGCCAGCAGTGAAGCGGATAGTAGCACAGATACGCAGTATTTT
j_call: TRBJ2-3
d_call: -
v_call: TRBV2
cdr3_length: 15

cdr3_aa: CASSPGAYDLGQGSGNTIYF
cdr3_nt: TGTGCCAGCTCACCCGGGGCTTATGACTTGGGACAGGGATCTGGAAACACCATATATTTT
j_call: TRBJ1-3
d_call: TRBD1
v_call: TRBV18
cdr3_length: 20

cdr3_aa: CASSYALSNQPQHF
cdr3_nt: TGTGCCAGCAGTTATGCCCTTAGCAATCAGCCCCAGCATTTT
j_call: TRBJ1-5
d_call: -
v_call: TRBV6-2/TRBV6-3
cdr3_length: 14

cdr3_aa: CASSVGAASGGGSGELFF
cdr3_nt: TGTGCCAGCAGCGTAGGAGCGGCTAGCGGGGGGGGCTCCGGGGAGCTGTTTTTT
j_call: TRBJ2-2
d_call: TRBD2
v_call: TRBV9
cdr3_length: 18

cdr3_aa: CASSFDTAGGEDTQYF
cdr3_nt: TGTGCCAGCAGTTTCGATACAGCGGGGGGAGAAGATACGCAGTATTTT
j_call: TRBJ2-3
d_call: TRBD2
v_call: TRBV27
cdr3_length: 16

cdr3_aa: CATSRDLGNSGNTIYF
cdr3_nt: TGTGCCACCAGCAGAGATTTGGGTAACTCTGGAAACACCATATATTTT
j_call: TRBJ1-3
d_call: -
v_call: TRBV15
cdr3_length: 16

cdr3_aa: CASSPSAGGTQYF
cdr3_nt: TGTGCCAGCAGCCCCTCGGCTGGCGGGACCCAGTACTTC
j_call: TRBJ2-5
d_call: -
v_call: TRBV7-7
cdr3_length: 13

cdr3_aa: CASARGTDFNQPQHF
cdr3_nt: TGTGCCAGCGCAAGAGGGACGGATTTCAATCAGCCCCAGCATTTT
j_call: TRBJ1-5
d_call: -
v_call: TRBV7-2
cdr3_length: 15

cdr3_aa: CASSKQEGEKLFF
cdr3_nt: TGTGCCAGCAGCAAACAGGAGGGTGAAAAACTGTTTTTT
j_call: TRBJ1-4
d_call: -
v_call: TRBV12-3/TRBV12-4
cdr3_length: 13

cdr3_aa: CASSLQETQYF
cdr3_nt: TGTGCCAGCAGCCTCCAAGAGACCCAGTACTTC
j_call: TRBJ2-5
d_call: -
v_call: TRBV6-5
cdr3_length: 11

cdr3_aa: CSVTGPRGTEAFF
cdr3_nt: TGCAGCGTAACAGGACCCAGGGGCACTGAAGCTTTCTTT
j_call: TRBJ1-1
d_call: -
v_call: TRBV29-1
cdr3_length: 13

cdr3_aa: CASSLERGNYYGYTF
cdr3_nt: TGTGCCAGCAGCTTGGAACGGGGGAACTACTATGGCTACACCTTC
j_call: TRBJ1-2
d_call: -
v_call: TRBV5-6
cdr3_length: 15

cdr3_aa: CASSVEVGAVSEGYTF
cdr3_nt: TGTGCCAGCAGCGTAGAAGTAGGGGCAGTATCGGAGGGCTACACCTTC
j_call: TRBJ1-2
d_call: -
v_call: TRBV9
cdr3_length: 16

cdr3_aa: CASSHLDLGQYF
cdr3_nt: TGTGCCAGCAGCCATCTAGATTTGGGCCAGTACTTC
j_call: TRBJ2-5
d_call: -
v_call: TRBV3-1/TRBV3-2
cdr3_length: 12

cdr3_aa: CASSLVAGALSPTEAFF
cdr3_nt: TGTGCCAGCAGCTTAGTAGCAGGCGCCCTCTCTCCCACTGAAGCTTTCTTT
j_call: TRBJ1-1
d_call: -
v_call: TRBV11-2
cdr3_length: 17

cdr3_aa: CASNPGGHGTDTQYF
cdr3_nt: TGCGCCAGCAACCCCGGAGGACACGGCACAGATACGCAGTATTTT
j_call: TRBJ2-3
d_call: -
v_call: TRBV5-1
cdr3_length: 15

cdr3_aa: CASSNTASSYEQYF
cdr3_nt: TGCGCCAGCAGCAATACAGCTAGCTCCTACGAGCAGTACTTC
j_call: TRBJ2-7
d_call: -
v_call: TRBV5-1
cdr3_length: 14

cdr3_aa: CASSQASGTGLYGYTF
cdr3_nt: TGTGCCAGCAGCCAAGCCTCCGGGACAGGGCTCTATGGCTACACCTTC
j_call: TRBJ1-2
d_call: TRBD1
v_call: TRBV4-2
cdr3_length: 16

cdr3_aa: CASSAQGGISGNTIYF
cdr3_nt: TGTGCCAGCAGCGCACAGGGCGGGATCTCTGGAAACACCATATATTTT
j_call: TRBJ1-3
d_call: -
v_call: TRBV9
cdr3_length: 16

cdr3_aa: CASSPHPGGGGANEQFF
cdr3_nt: TGTGCCAGCAGCCCGCACCCGGGGGGCGGGGGGGCGAATGAGCAGTTCTTC
j_call: TRBJ2-1
d_call: TRBD2
v_call: TRBV7-3
cdr3_length: 17

cdr3_aa: CASSFPGAGTDTQYF
cdr3_nt: TGTGCCAGCAGCTTCCCTGGCGCGGGCACAGATACGCAGTATTTT
j_call: TRBJ2-3
d_call: -
v_call: TRBV7-2
cdr3_length: 15

cdr3_aa: CASSTLGVGTEAFF
cdr3_nt: TGTGCCAGCAGCACCCTTGGAGTGGGTACTGAAGCTTTCTTT
j_call: TRBJ1-1
d_call: -
v_call: TRBV7-9
cdr3_length: 14

cdr3_aa: CASGRGTGELFF
cdr3_nt: TGTGCCAGCGGTCGGGGGACCGGGGAGCTGTTTTTT
j_call: TRBJ2-2
d_call: -
v_call: TRBV12-3/TRBV12-4
cdr3_length: 12

cdr3_aa: CASSQDERGRTEAFF
cdr3_nt: TGTGCCAGCAGCCAAGATGAAAGGGGGCGAACTGAAGCTTTCTTT
j_call: TRBJ1-1
d_call: TRBD1
v_call: TRBV3-1/TRBV3-2
cdr3_length: 15

cdr3_aa: CASSSTGVASSPYGYTF
cdr3_nt: TGCGCCAGCAGTTCGACAGGGGTCGCATCCTCCCCCTATGGCTACACCTTC
j_call: TRBJ1-2
d_call: TRBD1
v_call: TRBV5-1
cdr3_length: 17

cdr3_aa: CASSKALVSQVNTEAFF
cdr3_nt: TGTGCCAGTAGTAAGGCCCTCGTAAGCCAAGTGAACACTGAAGCTTTCTTT
j_call: TRBJ1-1
d_call: -
v_call: TRBV19
cdr3_length: 17

cdr3_aa: CASSLTRTGQRGTQYF
cdr3_nt: TGTGCCAGCAGCTTGACCAGGACAGGGCAGCGTGGTACGCAGTATTTT
j_call: TRBJ2-3
d_call: TRBD1
v_call: TRBV5-5
cdr3_length: 16

cdr3_aa: CASSPKIVGQDGYTF
cdr3_nt: TGTGCCAGCAGCCCAAAAATTGTGGGACAGGATGGCTACACCTTC
j_call: TRBJ1-2
d_call: TRBD1
v_call: TRBV5-5
cdr3_length: 15

cdr3_aa: CASSLGGPGTATNEKLFF
cdr3_nt: TGTGCCAGCAGCTTAGGTGGTCCCGGCACTGCAACTAATGAAAAACTGTTTTTT
j_call: TRBJ1-4
d_call: -
v_call: TRBV7-2
cdr3_length: 18

cdr3_aa: CASSLLLTDTQYF
cdr3_nt: TGTGCCAGCAGTTTGCTACTCACAGATACGCAGTATTTT
j_call: TRBJ2-3
d_call: -
v_call: TRBV5-4
cdr3_length: 13

cdr3_aa: CASSLGTLSGNTIYF
cdr3_nt: TGTGCCAGCAGCTTAGGGACCCTATCTGGAAACACCATATATTTT
j_call: TRBJ1-3
d_call: -
v_call: TRBV11-3
cdr3_length: 15

cdr3_aa: CARSTGFEQYF
cdr3_nt: TGCGCCAGATCGACAGGGTTCGAGCAGTACTTC
j_call: TRBJ2-7
d_call: TRBD1
v_call: TRBV10-1
cdr3_length: 11

cdr3_aa: CASSFQLNTEAFF
cdr3_nt: TGTGCCAGCAGTTTTCAGTTGAACACTGAAGCTTTCTTT
j_call: TRBJ1-1
d_call: -
v_call: TRBV12-3/TRBV12-4
cdr3_length: 13

cdr3_aa: CASSSLQGYEQYF
cdr3_nt: TGCGCCAGCAGCTCCCTGCAGGGCTACGAGCAGTACTTC
j_call: TRBJ2-7
d_call: -
v_call: TRBV5-1
cdr3_length: 13

cdr3_aa: CASSQGAVSNQPQHF
cdr3_nt: TGCGCCAGCAGCCAAGGAGCAGTGAGCAATCAGCCCCAGCATTTT
j_call: TRBJ1-5
d_call: -
v_call: TRBV4-1
cdr3_length: 15

cdr3_aa: CASSQDVVTRDPEAFF
cdr3_nt: TGCGCCAGCAGCCAAGATGTCGTAACTCGGGACCCTGAAGCTTTCTTT
j_call: TRBJ1-1
d_call: -
v_call: TRBV4-1
cdr3_length: 16

cdr3_aa: CASSSAGTGNTEAFF
cdr3_nt: TGTGCCAGCAGTTCCGCCGGGACAGGAAACACTGAAGCTTTCTTT
j_call: TRBJ1-1
d_call: TRBD1
v_call: TRBV6-5
cdr3_length: 15